This TCR beta chain was documented in a study of T cells after yellow fever vaccination. The CDR3 has 16 residues. The V gene's germline CDR1 is SEHNR and CDR2 FQNEAQ (reference sequence). V was pared by 4 bases and J by 2 bases, with 6 bases of the junction left unmatched. TCRdb independently ran MiXCR on the 5' RACE reads; one entry per CDR3 protein. The sample holds 450,000 to 600,000 distinct CDR3 sequences, approximately 13% seen once. This clonotype was found a few times. The chain has TRBV7-9 and TRBJ2-2; 8 positions agree with TRBD2. The sequences come from PBMCs, collected on the day of the yellow fever booster vaccination. The sequence was collected from a man aged 30 to 45 who received the YFV17D yellow fever vaccine. The CDR3 reads CASSSLLAVNTGELFF. The CDR3 DNA reads as TGTGCCAGCAGCTCGTTACTAGCGGTAAACACCGGGGAGCTGTTTTTT.